The clone carrying this TCR beta chain has more than one count but fewer than ten. The sample originates from a study of blood T cell repertoires in COVID-19. Looking at the study overall: There were acute and convalescent COVID-19 samples, and they came from the United States, Italy and Spain. Sample material is recorded as cDNA or gDNA derived from T cells, B-cell-depleted T cells, or PBMCs.

In the study's own analysis: Amplified reference gene primers provided the basis for estimating nucleated cell counts. Measured with immunoSEQ multiplex PCR; TCRdb has only the in-frame clones, and not every one. V, J and clone size were drawn from that table, and D and trimming were deduced from the DNA. The data hold some 250,000 clones, with over 65% observed a single time. Germline V gene sequence: CDR1 LNHDA, CDR2 SQIVND (reference sequence). The CDR3 spans 15 residues. V was trimmed by 0 bases and J by 3 bases, leaving 9 bases between them. The V gene is TRBV19, the J gene TRBJ1-5, with D maybe TRBD1 (6 bases). This clonotype was sampled from a woman aged 80 or older with acute or convalescent COVID-19. The sample was peripheral blood. CDR3 protein: CASSIESGDNQPQHF. The CDR3 nucleotides are TGTGCCAGTAGTATAGAGTCAGGGGACAATCAGCCCCAGCATTTT.